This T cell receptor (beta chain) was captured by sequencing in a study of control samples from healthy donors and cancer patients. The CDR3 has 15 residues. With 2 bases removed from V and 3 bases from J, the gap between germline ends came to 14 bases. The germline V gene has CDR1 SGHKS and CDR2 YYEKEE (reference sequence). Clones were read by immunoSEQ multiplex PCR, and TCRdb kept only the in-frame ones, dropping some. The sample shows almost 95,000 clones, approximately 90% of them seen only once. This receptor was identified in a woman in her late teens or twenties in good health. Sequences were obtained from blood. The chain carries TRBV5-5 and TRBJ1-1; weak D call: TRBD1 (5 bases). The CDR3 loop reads CASSLRGLVDTEAFF. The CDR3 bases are TGTGCCAGCAGCTTAAGGGGCCTAGTAGACACTGAAGCTTTCTTT.